This is a list of T cell receptor beta chains from one sample in a study of cytomegalovirus exposure and HLA in healthy donors. Clones were read by immunoSEQ multiplex PCR, and TCRdb kept only the in-frame ones, dropping some. The sample shows roughly 190,000 clones, roughly 83% of them seen only once. The sequencing input was PBMCs. The source is a woman aged 45-65 years in good health and CMV-seronegative. CDR3s include the opening cysteine and the closing phenylalanine or tryptophan. D genes are given only for firm matches. A row's size may be missing; if present it is once, few, many or a size class.

j_call v_call clone_size d_call cdr3_nt cdr3_aa
TRBJ2-1 TRBV5-1 NA NA TGCGCCAGCAGCTTGGCTGGGGCGGACAACAATGAGCAGTTCTTC CASSLAGADNNEQFF
TRBJ2-3 TRBV7-3 NA NA TGTGCCAGCAGTCCGACAGGCCCCCCCACAGATACGCAGTATTTT CASSPTGPPTDTQYF
TRBJ2-7 TRBV13 NA TRBD1 TGTGCCAGCAGCCTGGGACAGGGCTACGAGCAGTACTTC CASSLGQGYEQYF
TRBJ1-2 TRBV5-6 NA NA TGTGCCAGCACCTCGACTGCTTCCTACTATGGCTACACCTTC CASTSTASYYGYTF
TRBJ1-5 TRBV27 NA NA TGTGCCAGCAGTTCAGGGGTCGGTCAGCCCCAGCATTTT CASSSGVGQPQHF
TRBJ1-1 TRBV5-4 NA TRBD1 TGTGCCAGCAGCGGCGGAGGGACAGGGAGTGAAGCTTTCTTT CASSGGGTGSEAFF
TRBJ2-2 TRBV5-1 once TRBD1 TGCGCCAGCACCCCAGGGGGCGGAGTGAACACCGGGGAGCTGTTTTTT CASTPGGGVNTGELFF
TRBJ2-2 TRBV7-3 NA TRBD2 TGTGCCAGCAGCTGGAGCGGGGGAAACACCGGGGAGCTGTTTTTT CASSWSGGNTGELFF
TRBJ1-6 TRBV21-1 NA NA TGTGCCAGCAGCAAAGAGGACAGGGGCTCACCCCTCCACTTT CASSKEDRGSPLHF
TRBJ2-1 TRBV2 NA NA TGTGCCAGCAGTGAAGGGGTCAGGTCAACCTACAATGAGCAGTTCTTC CASSEGVRSTYNEQFF
TRBJ1-1 TRBV7-2 NA NA TGTGCCAGCTCTTGGCGGGGGCGCTGGAACACTGAAGCTTTCTTT CASSWRGRWNTEAFF
TRBJ2-7 TRBV6-5 NA NA TGTGCCAGCAGTTACAGCTCCGACCCAGGATACGAGCAGTACTTC CASSYSSDPGYEQYF
TRBJ2-3 TRBV6-6 NA TRBD1 TGTGCCAGCAGTACCACCGGGACAGAGGATACGCAGTATTTT CASSTTGTEDTQYF
TRBJ2-7 TRBV4-3 few TRBD1 TGCGCCAGCAGCCAATTTTCCACAGGGGGCCGCAACGAGCAGTACTTC CASSQFSTGGRNEQYF
TRBJ2-1 TRBV9 NA NA TGTGCCAGCAGCTCAGCGAGGTACAATGAGCAGTTCTTC CASSSARYNEQFF
TRBJ1-5 TRBV2 NA TRBD1 TGTGCCAGCAGATCCACAGGGGGGTCTCAGCCCCAGCATTTT CASRSTGGSQPQHF
TRBJ2-7 TRBV18 NA TRBD1 TGTGCCAGCTCAACAGACAGGGCAGCCAACGAGCAGTACTTC CASSTDRAANEQYF
TRBJ1-4 TRBV7-9 NA TRBD1 TGTGCCAGCAGCTTAGCGGCAGGGGGTAATGAAAAACTGTTTTTT CASSLAAGGNEKLFF
TRBJ1-2 TRBV5-1 NA NA TGCGCCAGCAGCGGCGGACAGATACTGGAGGTGGACCGCGGCTACACCTTC CASSGGQILEVDRGYTF
TRBJ1-4 TRBV4-2 many TRBD1 TGTGCCAGCAGCCAAGGGCTAGGACAGGGGAATGAAAAACTGTTTTTT CASSQGLGQGNEKLFF
TRBJ1-1 TRBV28 NA NA TGTGCCAGCAGTTTTGTAGATTTGAACACTGAAGCTTTCTTT CASSFVDLNTEAFF
TRBJ2-7 TRBV2 NA NA TGTGCCAGAGGCTCGGGTAGCTCCTACGAGCAGTACTTC CARGSGSSYEQYF
TRBJ1-1 TRBV5-1 NA TRBD1 TGCGCCAGCAGCTCCGGACCGGGACAGGGGTCGACTGAAGCTTTCTTT CASSSGPGQGSTEAFF
TRBJ1-4 TRBV7-9 NA NA TGTGCCAGCGGGGAGGTGAGCGGGGATGAAAAACTGTCTTTT CASGEVSGDEKLSF
TRBJ1-2 TRBV7-2 NA TRBD1 TGTGCCAGCAGCCCGGGCAGGGGACCAGGGGGGGGCTACACCTTC CASSPGRGPGGGYTF
TRBJ1-4 TRBV5-6 few TRBD1 TGTGCCAGCAGCTATCCCCCTGACAGGGTAGGAGAAGAAAAACTGTTTTTT CASSYPPDRVGEEKLFF
TRBJ1-1 TRBV5-1 NA NA TGCGCCAGCAGTCTTCGTCTCCCCGGTGCTGAAGCTTTCTTT CASSLRLPGAEAFF
TRBJ2-7 TRBV19 NA NA TGTGCCAGTAGTAGACAGGCTAGCTCCTACGAGCAGTACTTC CASSRQASSYEQYF
TRBJ1-2 TRBV5-1 NA TRBD1 TGCGCCAGCAGCTCGCCTGGACAGGGTTTCTATGGCTACACCTTC CASSSPGQGFYGYTF
TRBJ2-5 TRBV2 once TRBD1 TGTGCCAGCACACCACAGGGACAGGGATTCGAGACCCAGTACTTC CASTPQGQGFETQYF
TRBJ2-1 TRBV5-4 NA TRBD1 TGTGCCAGCAGCAAGACAGGGGTCAGCAATGAGCAGTTCTTC CASSKTGVSNEQFF
TRBJ1-1 TRBV4-3 NA NA TGCGCCAGCAGCCAAGGGGCGAACACTGAAGCTTTCTTT CASSQGANTEAFF
TRBJ1-6 TRBV7-2 NA NA TGTGCCAGCAGCTCCCAACAGGCCTCCAGAAATTCACCCCTCCACTTT CASSSQQASRNSPLHF
TRBJ2-1 TRBV7-9 NA TRBD1 TGTTCCAGCAGCCCGGGGCCGGGACAGGGGGGCAATGAGCAGTTCTTC CSSSPGPGQGGNEQFF
TRBJ1-2 TRBV9 NA NA TGTGCCAGCGGGGGCCTATTAGTAGGGGGCTACACCTTC CASGGLLVGGYTF
TRBJ2-7 TRBV28 NA TRBD1 TGTGCCAGCACCAAGGGAGGACAGGGGTCTCGGGAGCAGTACTTC CASTKGGQGSREQYF
TRBJ1-5 TRBV4-3 NA NA TGCGCCAGCAGCCAAGATGTTCGGGGGTTTCAGCCCCAGCATTTT CASSQDVRGFQPQHF
TRBJ2-7 TRBV27 few TRBD1 TGTGCCAGCAGTCCGAACGGGGACAGAACCTACGAGCAGTACTTC CASSPNGDRTYEQYF
TRBJ1-4 TRBV7-9 once TRBD1 TGTGCCAGCAGCATTCAGGGGGCCAACACCGGAAAACTGTTTTTT CASSIQGANTGKLFF
TRBJ1-6 TRBV9 NA NA TGTGCCAGCAGCCCACCCCCCGGAGGGGATAATTCACCCCTCCACTTT CASSPPPGGDNSPLHF
TRBJ1-3 TRBV7-2 NA TRBD1 TGTGCCAGCAGCCCCCCCGGACAGGCCGGAAACACCATATATTTT CASSPPGQAGNTIYF
TRBJ2-7 TRBV29-1 NA TRBD1 TGCAGCGCTAGGACAGGACCCTACGAGCAGTACTTC CSARTGPYEQYF
TRBJ1-5 TRBV19 once NA TGTGCCAGTAGCAAGAATGCCGCGGGGGGCAATCAGCCCCAGCATTTT CASSKNAAGGNQPQHF
TRBJ2-7 TRBV13 NA TRBD1 TGTGCCAGCAGCTCTGGACAGGGGTTCAGCGAGCAGTACTTC CASSSGQGFSEQYF
TRBJ1-2 TRBV7-8 NA NA TGTGCCAGCAGCTTAGGGCCAGCTAACTATGGCTACACCTTC CASSLGPANYGYTF
TRBJ2-7 TRBV19 NA NA TGTGCCAGTAGTATTCGCCTCTCCTACGAGCAGTACTTC CASSIRLSYEQYF
TRBJ1-3 TRBV5-1 NA TRBD1 TGCGCCAGCAGCAATACAGGGGAGGCTGGAAACACCATATATTTT CASSNTGEAGNTIYF
TRBJ1-5 TRBV7-8 NA NA TGTGCCAGCAGCTTATCCCAGGGGCAGCCCCAGCATTTT CASSLSQGQPQHF
TRBJ1-5 TRBV19 NA NA TGTGCCAGTAGCCGTGGGCCGCGACAGCCCCAGCATTTT CASSRGPRQPQHF
TRBJ2-3 TRBV5-1 NA TRBD1 TGCGCCAGCAGCTCGACAGGGCCCACAGATACGCAGTATTTT CASSSTGPTDTQYF
TRBJ2-1 TRBV5-6 NA TRBD2 TGTGCCAGCAGCTTGGTCACTAGCGGGAGCGTCTACAATGAGCAGTTCTTC CASSLVTSGSVYNEQFF
TRBJ1-1 TRBV6-1 NA NA TGTGCCAGCAGTCCGATGGGACACGGTCAATATGAAGCTTTCTTT CASSPMGHGQYEAFF
TRBJ1-6 TRBV10-1 NA TRBD1 TGCGCCAGCGCATCTTCTTCCGGACAGGGGATCGATTCACCCCTCCACTTT CASASSSGQGIDSPLHF
TRBJ2-7 TRBV19 NA NA TGTGCCAGTAGTCTCCCCCACAGGACCAATACTCTGGGCGAGCAGTACTTC CASSLPHRTNTLGEQYF
TRBJ1-1 TRBV6-6 NA TRBD1 TGTGCCAGCAGATACGGACAGGGAATGAACACTGAAGCTTTCTTT CASRYGQGMNTEAFF